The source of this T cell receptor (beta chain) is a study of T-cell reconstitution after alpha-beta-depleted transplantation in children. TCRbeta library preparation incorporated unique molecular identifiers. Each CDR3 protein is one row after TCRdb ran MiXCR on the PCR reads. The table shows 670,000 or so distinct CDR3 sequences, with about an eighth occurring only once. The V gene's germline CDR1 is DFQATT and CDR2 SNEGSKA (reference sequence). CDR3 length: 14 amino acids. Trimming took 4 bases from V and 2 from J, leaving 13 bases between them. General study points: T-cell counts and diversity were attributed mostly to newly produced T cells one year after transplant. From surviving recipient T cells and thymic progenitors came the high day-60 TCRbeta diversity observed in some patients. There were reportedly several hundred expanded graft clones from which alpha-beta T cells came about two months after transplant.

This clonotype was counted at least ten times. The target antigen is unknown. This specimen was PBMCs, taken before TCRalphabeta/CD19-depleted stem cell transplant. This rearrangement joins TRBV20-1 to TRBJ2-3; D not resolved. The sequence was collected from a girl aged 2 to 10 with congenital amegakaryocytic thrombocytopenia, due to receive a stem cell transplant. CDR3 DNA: TGCAGTGCTACTCTCGGTCTGACCACAGATACGCAGTATTTT. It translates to CSATLGLTTDTQYF.